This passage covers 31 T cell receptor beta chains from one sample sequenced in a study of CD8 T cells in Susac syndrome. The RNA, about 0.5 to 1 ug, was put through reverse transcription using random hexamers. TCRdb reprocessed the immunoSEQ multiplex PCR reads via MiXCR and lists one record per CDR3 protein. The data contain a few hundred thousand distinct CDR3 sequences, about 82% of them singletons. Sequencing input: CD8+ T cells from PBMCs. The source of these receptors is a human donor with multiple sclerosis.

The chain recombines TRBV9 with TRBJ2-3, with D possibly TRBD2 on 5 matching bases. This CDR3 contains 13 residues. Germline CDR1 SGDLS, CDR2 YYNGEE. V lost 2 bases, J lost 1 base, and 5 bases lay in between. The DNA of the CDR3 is TGTGCCAGCAGCGTTAGCGGCACAGATACGCAGTATTTT. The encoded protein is CASSVSGTDTQYF. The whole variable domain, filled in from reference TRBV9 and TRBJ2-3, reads DSGVTQTPKHLITATGQRVTLRCSPRSGDLSVYWYQQSLDQGLQFLIQYYNGEERAKGNILERFSAQQFPDLHSELNLSSLELGDSALYFCASSVSGTDTQYFGPGTRLTVL.

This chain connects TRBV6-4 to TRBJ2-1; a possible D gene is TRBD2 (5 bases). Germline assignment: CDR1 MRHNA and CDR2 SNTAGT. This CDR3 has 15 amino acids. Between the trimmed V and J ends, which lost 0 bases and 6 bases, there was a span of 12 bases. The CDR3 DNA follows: TGTGCCAGCAGTGACTCGGACTCGTGGAGCAATGAGCAGTTCTTC. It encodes CASSDSDSWSNEQFF.

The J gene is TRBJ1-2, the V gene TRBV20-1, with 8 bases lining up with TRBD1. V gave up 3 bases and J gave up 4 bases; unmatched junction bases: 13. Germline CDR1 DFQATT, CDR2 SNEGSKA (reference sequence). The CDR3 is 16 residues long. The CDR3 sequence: CSARVNGQGFFYGYTF. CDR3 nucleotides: TGCAGTGCTAGGGTTAACGGACAGGGCTTCTTCTATGGCTACACCTTC.

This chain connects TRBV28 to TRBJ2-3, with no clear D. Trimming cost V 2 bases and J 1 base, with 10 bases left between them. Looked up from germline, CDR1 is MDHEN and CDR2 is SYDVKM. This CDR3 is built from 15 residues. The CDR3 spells CASSLVGVGTDTQYF. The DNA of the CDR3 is TGTGCCAGCAGTTTAGTTGGAGTTGGCACAGATACGCAGTATTTT.

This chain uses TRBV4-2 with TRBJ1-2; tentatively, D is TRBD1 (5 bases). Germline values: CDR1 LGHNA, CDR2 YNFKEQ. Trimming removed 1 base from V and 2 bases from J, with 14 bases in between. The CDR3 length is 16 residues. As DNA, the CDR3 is TGTGCCAGCAGCCAAGGCCCTTTGGGGGGAAACTATGGCTACACCTTC. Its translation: CASSQGPLGGNYGYTF.

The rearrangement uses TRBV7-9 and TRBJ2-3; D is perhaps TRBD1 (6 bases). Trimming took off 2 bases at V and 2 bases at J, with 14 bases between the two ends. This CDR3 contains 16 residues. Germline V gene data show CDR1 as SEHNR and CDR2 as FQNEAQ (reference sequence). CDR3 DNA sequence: TGTGCCAGCAGCTTACTTCCAGGGGTGGACACAGATACGCAGTATTTT. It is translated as CASSLLPGVDTDTQYF.

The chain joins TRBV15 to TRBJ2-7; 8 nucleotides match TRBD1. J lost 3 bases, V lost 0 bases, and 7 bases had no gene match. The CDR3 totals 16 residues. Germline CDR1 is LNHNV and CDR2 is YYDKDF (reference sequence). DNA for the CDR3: TGTGCCACCAGCAGAGATCTGGGACAGGACCTCTACGAGCAGTACTTC. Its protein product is CATSRDLGQDLYEQYF.

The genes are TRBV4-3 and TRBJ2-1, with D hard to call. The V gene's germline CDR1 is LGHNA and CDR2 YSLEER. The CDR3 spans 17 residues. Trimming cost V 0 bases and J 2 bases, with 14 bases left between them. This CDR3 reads CASSQDYGPSAYNEQFF. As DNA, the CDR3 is TGCGCCAGCAGCCAAGATTATGGGCCTAGTGCCTACAATGAGCAGTTCTTC.

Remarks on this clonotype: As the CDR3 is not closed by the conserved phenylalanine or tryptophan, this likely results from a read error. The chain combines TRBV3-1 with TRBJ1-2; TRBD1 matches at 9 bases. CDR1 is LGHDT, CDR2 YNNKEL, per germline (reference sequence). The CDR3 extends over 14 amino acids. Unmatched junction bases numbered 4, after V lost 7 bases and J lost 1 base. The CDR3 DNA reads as TGTGCCAGCACCCCGGGACAGGGTAACTATGGCTACACCCTC. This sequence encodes CASTPGQGNYGYTL.

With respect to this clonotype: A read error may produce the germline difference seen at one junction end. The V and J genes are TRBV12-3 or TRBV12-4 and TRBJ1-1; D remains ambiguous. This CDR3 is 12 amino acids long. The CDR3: CASSFSRTETFF. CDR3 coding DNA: TGTGCCAGCAGTTTTTCCCGGACTGAAACTTTCTTT.

CDR3 bases: TGTGCCTGGGGGACTAGCGTAAATGAGCAGTTCTTC. It translates to CAWGTSVNEQFF. The gene calls are TRBV30 and TRBJ2-1, with TRBD2 identical over 10 bases. V trimming: 5 bases; J trimming: 7 bases; junction bases outside the gene matches: 2. The CDR3 loop spans 12 amino acids. Germline CDR1 reads GTSNPN; CDR2 reads SVGIG (reference sequence).

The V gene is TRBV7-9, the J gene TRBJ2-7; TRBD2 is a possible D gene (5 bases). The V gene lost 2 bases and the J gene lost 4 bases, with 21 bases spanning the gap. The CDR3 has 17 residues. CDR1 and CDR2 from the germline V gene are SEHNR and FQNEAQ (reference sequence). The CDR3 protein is CASSLLFPGSGFYEQYF. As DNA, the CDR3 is TGTGCCAGCAGCTTATTATTTCCGGGCTCGGGGTTTTACGAGCAGTACTTC.

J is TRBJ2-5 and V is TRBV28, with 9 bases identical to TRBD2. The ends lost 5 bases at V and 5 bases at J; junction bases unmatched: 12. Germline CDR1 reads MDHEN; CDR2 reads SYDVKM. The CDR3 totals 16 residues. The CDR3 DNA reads TGTGCCAGCAGTCTACTAGCGGGCGGACTACACGAGACCCAGTACTTC. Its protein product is CASSLLAGGLHETQYF.

CDR3 in DNA: TGTGCCAGCAGCTTAGTTAGGCAGGGAGCCTACAATGAGCAGTTCTTC. Translated: CASSLVRQGAYNEQFF. V is TRBV11-2 and J is TRBJ2-1; D possibly uses TRBD1 or TRBD2 (5 bases each). The CDR3 loop spans 16 amino acids. Between the trimmed V and J ends, which lost 1 base and 2 bases, there was a span of 12 bases. From germline, CDR1 is SGHAT and CDR2 FQNNGV.

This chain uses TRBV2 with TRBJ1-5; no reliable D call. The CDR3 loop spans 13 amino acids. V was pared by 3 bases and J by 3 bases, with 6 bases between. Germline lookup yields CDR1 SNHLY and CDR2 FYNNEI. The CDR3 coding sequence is TGTGCCAGCAGTGACAGATACAATCAGCCCCAGCATTTT. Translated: CASSDRYNQPQHF. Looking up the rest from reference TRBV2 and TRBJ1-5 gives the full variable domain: EPEVTQTPSHQVTQMGQEVILRCVPISNHLYFYWYRQILGQKVEFLVSFYNNEISEKSEIFDDQFSVERPDGSNFTLKIRSTKLEDSAMYFCASSDRYNQPQHFGDGTRLSIL.

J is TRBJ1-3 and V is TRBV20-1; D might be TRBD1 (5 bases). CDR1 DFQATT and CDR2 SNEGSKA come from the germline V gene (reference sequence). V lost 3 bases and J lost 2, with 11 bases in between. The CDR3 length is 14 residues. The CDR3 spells CSARIRDAGNTIYF. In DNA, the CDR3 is TGCAGTGCTAGGATACGGGACGCTGGAAACACCATATATTTT.

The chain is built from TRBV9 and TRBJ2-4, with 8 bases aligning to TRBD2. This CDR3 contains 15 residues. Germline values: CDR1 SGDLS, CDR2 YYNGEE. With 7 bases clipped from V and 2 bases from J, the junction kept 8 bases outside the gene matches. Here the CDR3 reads CASERTSPPKNIQYF. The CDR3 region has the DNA TGTGCCAGCGAGCGGACTAGCCCTCCCAAAAACATTCAGTACTTC.

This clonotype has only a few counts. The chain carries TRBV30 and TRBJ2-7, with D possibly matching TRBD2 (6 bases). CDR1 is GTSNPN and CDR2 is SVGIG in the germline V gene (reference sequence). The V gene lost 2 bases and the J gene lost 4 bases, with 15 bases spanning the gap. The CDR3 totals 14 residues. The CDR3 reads CAWSPMTLAYEQYF. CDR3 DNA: TGTGCCTGGAGTCCCATGACGCTAGCGTACGAGCAGTACTTC. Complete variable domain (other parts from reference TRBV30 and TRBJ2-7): SQTIHQWPATLVQPVGSPLSLECTVEGTSNPNLYWYRQAAGRGLQLLFYSVGIGQISSEVPQNLSASRPQDRQFILSSKKLLLSDSGFYLCAWSPMTLAYEQYFGPGTRLTVT.

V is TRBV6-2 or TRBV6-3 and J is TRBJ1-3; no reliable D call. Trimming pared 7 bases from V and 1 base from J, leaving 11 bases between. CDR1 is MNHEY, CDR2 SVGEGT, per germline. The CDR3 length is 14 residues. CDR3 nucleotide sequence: TGTGCCAGCACCCCGGAAATATCTGGAAACACCATATATTTT. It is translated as CASTPEISGNTIYF.

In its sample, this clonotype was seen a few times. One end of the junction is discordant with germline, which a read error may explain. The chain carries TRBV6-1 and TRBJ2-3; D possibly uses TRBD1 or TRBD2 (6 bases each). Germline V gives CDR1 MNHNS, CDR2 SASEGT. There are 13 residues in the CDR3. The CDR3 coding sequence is TGTGCCAGCCGGGGGCTCGTCCCAGATACGCAGTACTTT. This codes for CASRGLVPDTQYF.

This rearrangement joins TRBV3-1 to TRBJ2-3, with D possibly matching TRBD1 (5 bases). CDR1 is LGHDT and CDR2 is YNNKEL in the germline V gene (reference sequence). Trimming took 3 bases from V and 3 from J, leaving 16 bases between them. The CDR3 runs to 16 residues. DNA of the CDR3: TGTGCCAGCAGCCAGGAACACCTAAAGGGGACAGATACGCAGTATTTT. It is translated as CASSQEHLKGTDTQYF.

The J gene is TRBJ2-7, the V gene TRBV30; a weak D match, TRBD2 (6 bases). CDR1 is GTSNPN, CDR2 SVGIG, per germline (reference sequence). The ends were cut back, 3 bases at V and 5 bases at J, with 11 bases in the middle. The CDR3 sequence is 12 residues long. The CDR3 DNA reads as TGTGCCTGGAGAAGCGGGCATGACGAGCAGTACTTC. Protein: CAWRSGHDEQYF.

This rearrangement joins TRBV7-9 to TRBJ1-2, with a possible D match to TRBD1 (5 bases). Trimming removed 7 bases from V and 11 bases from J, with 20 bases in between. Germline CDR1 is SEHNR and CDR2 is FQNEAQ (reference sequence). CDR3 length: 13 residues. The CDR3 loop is CASNDRDGYSYTF. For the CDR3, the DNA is TGTGCCAGCAACGACCGGGACGGATATTCTTACACCTTC.

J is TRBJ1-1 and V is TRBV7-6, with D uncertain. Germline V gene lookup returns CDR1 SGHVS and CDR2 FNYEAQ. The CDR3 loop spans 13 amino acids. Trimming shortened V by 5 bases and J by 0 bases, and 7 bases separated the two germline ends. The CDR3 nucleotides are TGTGCCAGCAGCCAACGGCTGAACACTGAAGCTTTCTTT. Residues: CASSQRLNTEAFF. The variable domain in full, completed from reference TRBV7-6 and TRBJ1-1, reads GAGVSQSPRYKVTKRGQDVALRCDPISGHVSLYWYRQALGQGPEFLTYFNYEAQQDKSGLPNDRFSAERPEGSISTLTIQRTEQRDSAMYRCASSQRLNTEAFFGQGTRLTVV.

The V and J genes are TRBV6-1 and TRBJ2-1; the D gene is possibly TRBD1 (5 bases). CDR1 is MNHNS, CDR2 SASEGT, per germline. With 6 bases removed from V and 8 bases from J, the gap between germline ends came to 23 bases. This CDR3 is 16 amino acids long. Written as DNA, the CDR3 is TGTGCCAGCAGGGGCCGCTACGACAGTAGGCTGGATGAGCAGTTCTTC. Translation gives CASRGRYDSRLDEQFF.

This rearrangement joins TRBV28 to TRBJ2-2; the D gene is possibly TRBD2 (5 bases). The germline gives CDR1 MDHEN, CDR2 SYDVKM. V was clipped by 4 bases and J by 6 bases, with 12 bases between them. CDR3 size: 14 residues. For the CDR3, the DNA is TGTGCCAGCAGTTCGGACTCCCTGTCCGGGGAGCTGTTTTTT. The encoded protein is CASSSDSLSGELFF. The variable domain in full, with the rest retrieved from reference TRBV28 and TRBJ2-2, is DVKVTQSSRYLVKRTGEKVFLECVQDMDHENMFWYRQDPGLGLRLIYFSYDVKMKEKGDIPEGYSVSREKKERFSLILESASTNQTSMYLCASSSDSLSGELFFGEGSRLTVL.

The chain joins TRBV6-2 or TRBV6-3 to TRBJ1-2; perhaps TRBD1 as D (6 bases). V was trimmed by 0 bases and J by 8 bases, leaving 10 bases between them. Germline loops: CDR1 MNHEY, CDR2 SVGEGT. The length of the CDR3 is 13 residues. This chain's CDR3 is CASSYSRGDGYTF. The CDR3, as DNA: TGTGCCAGCAGTTACTCTAGGGGGGACGGCTACACCTTC.

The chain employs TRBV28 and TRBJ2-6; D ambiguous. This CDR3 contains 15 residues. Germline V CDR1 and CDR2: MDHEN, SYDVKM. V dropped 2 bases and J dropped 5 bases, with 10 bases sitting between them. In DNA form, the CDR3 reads TGTGCCAGCAGTTTAAAAATGGAGTGGGCCAACGTCCTGACTTTC. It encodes CASSLKMEWANVLTF.

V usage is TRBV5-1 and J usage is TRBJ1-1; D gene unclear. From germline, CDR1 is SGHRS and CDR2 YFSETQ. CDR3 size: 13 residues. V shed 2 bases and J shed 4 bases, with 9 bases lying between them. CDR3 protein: CASSFMVRTEAFF. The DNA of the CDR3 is TGCGCCAGCAGCTTTATGGTTCGCACTGAAGCTTTCTTT.

CDR3 in DNA: TGTGCCAGCAGTGAACAGGGGGGGGGTAGTGAGCAGTTCTTC. Translation gives CASSEQGGGSEQFF. This sequence joins TRBV25-1 and TRBJ2-1; D is tentatively TRBD1 or TRBD2 (7 bases each). This CDR3 comprises 14 residues. With 2 bases removed from V and 9 bases from J, the gap between germline ends came to 14 bases. Germline V lookup: CDR1 MGHDK, CDR2 SYGVNS.

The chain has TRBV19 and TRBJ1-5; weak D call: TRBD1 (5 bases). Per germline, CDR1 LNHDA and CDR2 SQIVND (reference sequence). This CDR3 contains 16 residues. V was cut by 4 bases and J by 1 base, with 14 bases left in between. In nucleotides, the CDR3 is TGTGCCAGTAGTACCTATGGGGGTTGGAGCAATCAGCCCCAGCATTTT. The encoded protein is CASSTYGGWSNQPQHF.